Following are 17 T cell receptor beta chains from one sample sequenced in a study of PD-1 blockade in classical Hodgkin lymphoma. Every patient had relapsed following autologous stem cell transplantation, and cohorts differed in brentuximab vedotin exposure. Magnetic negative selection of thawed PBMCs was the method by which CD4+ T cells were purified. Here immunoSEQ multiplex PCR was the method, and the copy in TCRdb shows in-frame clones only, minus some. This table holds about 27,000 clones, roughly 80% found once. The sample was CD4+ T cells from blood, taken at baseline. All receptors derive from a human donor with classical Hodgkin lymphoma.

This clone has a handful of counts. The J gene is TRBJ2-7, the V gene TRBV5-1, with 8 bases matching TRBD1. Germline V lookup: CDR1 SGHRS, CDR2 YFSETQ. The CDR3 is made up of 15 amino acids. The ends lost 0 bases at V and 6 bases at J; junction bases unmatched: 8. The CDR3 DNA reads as TGCGCCAGCAGCTTGGAGCCGGGACAGGCCAGCGAGCAGTACTTC. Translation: CASSLEPGQASEQYF.

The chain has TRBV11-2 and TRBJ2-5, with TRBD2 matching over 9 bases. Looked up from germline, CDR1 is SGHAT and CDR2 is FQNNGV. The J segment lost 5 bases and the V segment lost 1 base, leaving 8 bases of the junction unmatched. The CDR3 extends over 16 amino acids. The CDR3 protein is CASSLAGGGARETQYF. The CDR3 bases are TGTGCCAGCAGCTTAGCTGGCGGGGGGGCGAGGGAGACCCAGTACTTC.

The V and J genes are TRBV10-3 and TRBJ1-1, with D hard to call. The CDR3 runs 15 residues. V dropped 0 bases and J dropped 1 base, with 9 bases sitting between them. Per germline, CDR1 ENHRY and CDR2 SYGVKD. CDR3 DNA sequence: TGTGCCATCAGTGAGTCTGAGGTCCGGAACACTGAAGCTTTCTTT. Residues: CAISESEVRNTEAFF.

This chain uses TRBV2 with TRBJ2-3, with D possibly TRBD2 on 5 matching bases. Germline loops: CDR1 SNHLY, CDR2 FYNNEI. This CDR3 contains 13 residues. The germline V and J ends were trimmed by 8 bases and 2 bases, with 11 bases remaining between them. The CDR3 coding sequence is TGTGCCAGCGTCTCGGGGTACACAGATACGCAGTATTTT. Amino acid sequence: CASVSGYTDTQYF.

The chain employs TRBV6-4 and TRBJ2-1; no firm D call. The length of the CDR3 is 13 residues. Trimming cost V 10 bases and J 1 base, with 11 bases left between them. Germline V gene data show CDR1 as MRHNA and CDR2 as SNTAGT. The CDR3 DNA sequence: TGTGCCAACGGAGACGGGTCCTACAATGAGCAGTTCTTC. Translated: CANGDGSYNEQFF.

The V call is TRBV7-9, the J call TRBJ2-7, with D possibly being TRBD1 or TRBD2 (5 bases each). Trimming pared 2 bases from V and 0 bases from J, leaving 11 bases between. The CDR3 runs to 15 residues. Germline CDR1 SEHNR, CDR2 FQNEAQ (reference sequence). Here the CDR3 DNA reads TGTGCCAGCAGCTTATATACAGGAGGCTCCTACGAGCAGTACTTC. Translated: CASSLYTGGSYEQYF.

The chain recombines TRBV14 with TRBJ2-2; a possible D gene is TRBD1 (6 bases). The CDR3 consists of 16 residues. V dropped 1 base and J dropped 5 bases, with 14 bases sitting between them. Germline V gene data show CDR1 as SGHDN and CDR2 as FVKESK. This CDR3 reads CASSQVRGLRTGELFF. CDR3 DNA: TGTGCCAGCAGCCAAGTAAGGGGGTTACGAACCGGGGAGCTGTTTTTT.

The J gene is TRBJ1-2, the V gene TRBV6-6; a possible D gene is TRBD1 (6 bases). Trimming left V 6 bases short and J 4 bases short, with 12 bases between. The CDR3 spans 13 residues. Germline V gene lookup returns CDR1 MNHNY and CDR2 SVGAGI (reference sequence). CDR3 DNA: TGTGCCAGCAGCCCCAGGGGCCTCTATGGCTACACCTTC. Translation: CASSPRGLYGYTF.

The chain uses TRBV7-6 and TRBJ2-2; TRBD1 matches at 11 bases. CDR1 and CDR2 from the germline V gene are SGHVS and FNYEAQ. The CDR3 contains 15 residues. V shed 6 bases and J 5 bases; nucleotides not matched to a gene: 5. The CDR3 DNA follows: TGTGCCAGCAGTCGGACAGGGGGCCTTACCGGGGAGCTGTTTTTT. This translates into CASSRTGGLTGELFF. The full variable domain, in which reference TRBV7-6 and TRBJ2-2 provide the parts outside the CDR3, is GAGVSQSPRYKVTKRGQDVALRCDPISGHVSLYWYRQALGQGPEFLTYFNYEAQQDKSGLPNDRFSAERPEGSISTLTIQRTEQRDSAMYRCASSRTGGLTGELFFGEGSRLTVL.

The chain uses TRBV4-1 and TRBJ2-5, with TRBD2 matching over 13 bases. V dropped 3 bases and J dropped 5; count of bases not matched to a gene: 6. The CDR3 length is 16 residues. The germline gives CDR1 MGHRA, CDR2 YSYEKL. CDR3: CASSQSLAGGMETQYF. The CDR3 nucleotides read TGCGCCAGCAGCCAGTCACTAGCGGGGGGGATGGAGACCCAGTACTTC.

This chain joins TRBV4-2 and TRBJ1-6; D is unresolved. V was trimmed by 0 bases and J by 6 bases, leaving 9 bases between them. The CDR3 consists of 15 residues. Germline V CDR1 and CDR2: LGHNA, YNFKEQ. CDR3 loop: CASSQEPLFNSPLHF. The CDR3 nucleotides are TGTGCCAGCAGCCAAGAACCTCTTTTTAATTCACCCCTCCACTTT.

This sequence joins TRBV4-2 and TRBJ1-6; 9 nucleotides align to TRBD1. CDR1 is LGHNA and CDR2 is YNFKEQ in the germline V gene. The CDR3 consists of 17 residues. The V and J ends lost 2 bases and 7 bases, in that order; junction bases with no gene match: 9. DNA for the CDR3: TGTGCCAGCAGCCAAACTACCCCGGGGACAGGGAATTCACCCCTCCACTTT. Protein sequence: CASSQTTPGTGNSPLHF.

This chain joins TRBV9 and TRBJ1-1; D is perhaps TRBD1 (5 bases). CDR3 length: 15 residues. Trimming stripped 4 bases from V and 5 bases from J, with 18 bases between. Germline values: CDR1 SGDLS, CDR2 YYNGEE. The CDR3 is CASSPNVGAKTEAFF. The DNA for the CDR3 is TGTGCCAGCAGCCCAAACGTAGGGGCGAAAACTGAAGCTTTCTTT.

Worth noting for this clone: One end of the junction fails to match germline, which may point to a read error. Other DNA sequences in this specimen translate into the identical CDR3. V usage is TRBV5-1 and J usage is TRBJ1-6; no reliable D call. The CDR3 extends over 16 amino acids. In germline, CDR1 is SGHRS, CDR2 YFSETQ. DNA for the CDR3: TGCGCTAGCAGCGGCTCCGCCGGCGGCTATAATTCACCCCTCCACTTT. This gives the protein CASSGSAGGYNSPLHF.

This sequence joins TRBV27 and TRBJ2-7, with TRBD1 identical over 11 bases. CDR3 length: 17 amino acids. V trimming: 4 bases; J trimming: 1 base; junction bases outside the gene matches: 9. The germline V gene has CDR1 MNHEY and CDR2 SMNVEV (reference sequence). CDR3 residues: CASSSLPGQGVSYEQYF. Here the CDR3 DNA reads TGTGCCAGCAGTTCTCTACCGGGACAGGGGGTTTCCTACGAGCAGTACTTC.

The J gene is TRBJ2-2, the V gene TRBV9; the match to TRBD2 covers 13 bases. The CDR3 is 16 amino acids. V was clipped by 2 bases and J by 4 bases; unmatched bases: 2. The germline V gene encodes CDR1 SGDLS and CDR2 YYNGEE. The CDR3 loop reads CASSVTSGGATGELFF. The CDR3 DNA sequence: TGTGCCAGCAGCGTCACTAGCGGGGGGGCCACCGGGGAGCTGTTTTTT.

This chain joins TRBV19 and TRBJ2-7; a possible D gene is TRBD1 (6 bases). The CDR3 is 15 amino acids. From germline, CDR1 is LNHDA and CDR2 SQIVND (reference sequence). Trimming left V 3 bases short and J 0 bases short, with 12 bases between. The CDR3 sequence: CASSIRTGSSYEQYF. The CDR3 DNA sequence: TGTGCCAGTAGTATCCGTACAGGGTCCTCCTACGAGCAGTACTTC.